The 21 T cell receptor beta chains below come from one sample, sequenced in a study of cytomegalovirus exposure and HLA in healthy donors. PCR employed 60 Vbeta and 13 Jbeta primers. Only in-frame clones appear in the TCRdb table, and some are missing; sequencing was by immunoSEQ multiplex PCR. The data hold 110,000 to 150,000 clones, with around 80% observed a single time. Sequencing input: PBMCs. The receptor source for this set is a man between 40 and 49 years old in good health and CMV-seropositive.

The CDR3 here is CASSPAGAETQYF. CDR3 sequence (DNA): TGTGCCAGTAGTCCCGCGGGGGCGGAGACCCAGTACTTC. J is TRBJ2-5 and V is TRBV19; weak D call: TRBD2 (7 bases). CDR1 and CDR2 from the germline V gene are LNHDA and SQIVND (reference sequence). This CDR3 has 13 amino acids. The V and J ends lost 5 bases and 5 bases respectively, with 12 bases between them.

This chain joins TRBV30 and TRBJ1-2; 10 bases map to TRBD1. The germline V gene encodes CDR1 GTSNPN and CDR2 SVGIG (reference sequence). The junction had 13 bases not matched to a gene; V was cut back by 2 bases and J by 4 bases. There are 17 residues in the CDR3. The CDR3 here is CAWSPGQGRSSGYGYTF. For the CDR3, the DNA is TGTGCCTGGAGTCCGGGACAGGGGAGATCATCAGGCTATGGCTACACCTTC.

The chain has TRBV6-5 and TRBJ1-5, with 9 nucleotides matching TRBD1. Germline V gene lookup returns CDR1 MNHEY and CDR2 SVGAGI. This CDR3 region has 14 residues. J was trimmed by 4 bases and V by 4 bases; bases with no gene match: 2. The CDR3 coding sequence is TGTGCCAGCAGTTCGACAGGGGGTAATCAGCCCCAGCATTTT. Translating gives CASSSTGGNQPQHF.

CDR3 nucleotides: TGTGCCAGCAGCTTCCGGGCAACTAATGAAAAACTGTTTTTT. It codes for CASSFRATNEKLFF. The rearrangement links TRBV5-6 to TRBJ1-4; the D is unclear. Looked up from germline, CDR1 is SGHDT and CDR2 is YYEEEE. V was cut by 2 bases and J by 0 bases, with 5 bases left in between. This CDR3 contains 14 residues.

This chain joins TRBV7-9 and TRBJ1-6; no definite D call. V shed 5 bases and J shed 7 bases, with 12 bases lying between them. Germline CDR1 reads SEHNR; CDR2 reads FQNEAQ (reference sequence). The CDR3 length is 14 residues. CDR3 DNA sequence: TGTGCCAGCAGCCATCTCGCACAGAATTCACCCCTCCACTTT. Its translation: CASSHLAQNSPLHF.

This chain uses TRBV5-1 with TRBJ2-3; D not certain. The V gene's germline CDR1 is SGHRS and CDR2 YFSETQ. The length of the CDR3 is 12 residues. Between the trimmed V and J ends, which lost 3 bases and 6 bases, there was a span of 8 bases. CDR3 in amino acids: CASSYDTDTQYF. CDR3 DNA: TGCGCCAGCAGCTACGACACGGATACGCAGTATTTT.

CDR3 loop: CASSPVSGANVLTF. The CDR3 DNA reads as TGTGCCAGCAGCCCTGTCTCCGGGGCCAACGTCCTGACTTTC. The genes are TRBV5-6 and TRBJ2-6; no firm D call. The germline V gene encodes CDR1 SGHDT and CDR2 YYEEEE. V was trimmed by 4 bases and J by 4 bases, leaving 9 bases between them. This CDR3 comprises 14 residues.

The chain joins TRBV6-1 to TRBJ2-4; D not resolved. Trimming pared 1 base from V and 12 bases from J, leaving 13 bases between. CDR1 MNHNS and CDR2 SASEGT come from the germline V gene. The CDR3 runs to 13 residues. Here the CDR3 DNA reads TGTGCCAGCAGTGAAGACGGAGCCGGTCATCAGTACTTC. Translating gives CASSEDGAGHQYF.

The CDR3 coding sequence is TGCGCCAGCAGCTTTGGGCTAGCGGGGCCCGGGGGGACCCAGTACTTC. Its translation: CASSFGLAGPGGTQYF. V usage is TRBV5-1 and J usage is TRBJ2-5; 9 bases are a match to TRBD2. Trimming took 2 bases from V and 7 from J; bases not matched to a gene: 12. CDR1 is SGHRS and CDR2 is YFSETQ in the germline V gene. The CDR3 contains 16 residues.

V is TRBV5-6 and J is TRBJ2-5, with a possible D match to TRBD1 (5 bases). TRBJ2-7 explains the end of the DNA better; the J call may be wrong. This CDR3 is 16 amino acids long. The germline V gene has CDR1 SGHDT and CDR2 YYEEEE. CDR3 sequence reads: CASSSPTQDPLYEQYF. Here the CDR3 DNA reads TGTGCCAGCAGCTCACCTACACAGGACCCCCTCTACGAGCAGTACTTC.

The gene calls are TRBV4-3 and TRBJ1-2; D is possibly TRBD1 (5 bases). CDR3 length: 14 residues. Looked up from germline, CDR1 is LGHNA and CDR2 is YSLEER. V dropped 0 bases and J dropped 4 bases, with 9 bases sitting between them. CDR3 amino acids: CASSQEDTVYGYTF. The CDR3 nucleotides are TGCGCCAGCAGCCAAGAGGACACCGTCTATGGCTACACCTTC.

The V gene is TRBV5-4, the J gene TRBJ2-3; 7 bases match TRBD2. Germline V gene data show CDR1 as SGHNT and CDR2 as YYREEE (reference sequence). The CDR3 covers 15 residues. The junction had 7 bases not matched to a gene; V was cut back by 2 bases and J by 4 bases. The CDR3 loop reads CASSFFGGRADTQYF. CDR3 DNA: TGTGCCAGCAGCTTTTTCGGGGGGAGGGCAGATACGCAGTATTTT.

V and J are TRBV6-5 and TRBJ1-2; 7 bases line up with TRBD1. Trimming removed 5 bases from V and 2 bases from J; junction bases left unmatched: 5. The germline V gene has CDR1 MNHEY and CDR2 SVGAGI. The CDR3 has 14 amino acids. CDR3 region: CASSPGTANYGYTF. The CDR3 nucleotides are TGTGCCAGCAGTCCTGGGACAGCGAACTATGGCTACACCTTC.

The chain carries TRBV6-5 and TRBJ1-1; D perhaps matches TRBD1 (5 bases). CDR1 is MNHEY, CDR2 SVGAGI, per germline. This CDR3 has 14 amino acids. V lost 6 bases and J lost 5, with 16 bases in between. The DNA for the CDR3 is TGTGCCAGCAGGACCGACAAACCAGGGACTGAAGCTTTCTTT. This sequence encodes CASRTDKPGTEAFF.

The genes are TRBV4-1 and TRBJ1-5; no clear D gene. V gave up 1 base and J gave up 4 bases, with 11 bases separating them. Germline V lookup: CDR1 MGHRA, CDR2 YSYEKL. This CDR3 has 15 residues. The CDR3 DNA reads TGCGCCAGCAGCCAAGCCGAGGGCAGAAATCAGCCCCAGCATTTT. Its protein product is CASSQAEGRNQPQHF.

The chain joins TRBV2 to TRBJ1-2; a weak D match, TRBD1 (6 bases). CDR1 is SNHLY and CDR2 is FYNNEI in the germline V gene. Trimming took 1 base from V and 6 from J, leaving 12 bases between them. The CDR3 is 14 residues long. CDR3 protein: CASSEEQGLDGYTF. The CDR3 DNA reads as TGTGCCAGCAGTGAAGAGCAGGGGCTGGATGGCTACACCTTC.

This clone has only a few counts. The chain combines TRBV27 with TRBJ2-1; D gene uncertain. The V gene lost 0 bases and the J gene lost 7 bases, with 7 bases spanning the gap. Germline lookup yields CDR1 MNHEY and CDR2 SMNVEV (reference sequence). This CDR3 has 13 residues. The CDR3 loop is CASSLSTVNEQFF. In nucleotides, the CDR3 is TGTGCCAGCAGTTTATCCACAGTTAATGAGCAGTTCTTC.

The chain carries TRBV29-1 and TRBJ2-1; 8 nucleotides agree with TRBD2. After removal of 4 bases from V and 0 bases from J, the junction contained 14 bases not matched to a gene. CDR3 length: 18 amino acids. Germline-derived CDR1 and CDR2 are SQVTM and ANQGSEA. DNA of the CDR3: TGCAGCGTTGTCGCCAGGGAGCAGCGGGGGATCTCCTACAATGAGCAGTTCTTC. The encoded protein is CSVVAREQRGISYNEQFF.

The chain employs TRBV11-3 and TRBJ2-7, with 12 bases aligning to TRBD1. The J segment lost 7 bases and the V segment lost 8 bases, leaving 9 bases of the junction unmatched. Germline loops: CDR1 SGHNT, CDR2 YENEEA. The CDR3 consists of 14 residues. This chain's CDR3 is CASVQGTGGDEQYF. CDR3 bases: TGTGCCAGCGTTCAGGGGACAGGGGGCGATGAGCAGTACTTC.

This sequence joins TRBV5-1 and TRBJ1-6; TRBD1 matches 9 bases. Germline trimming cut 5 bases from V and 6 bases from J; bases unmatched to any gene: 3. This CDR3 is 14 amino acids long. Per germline, CDR1 SGHRS and CDR2 YFSETQ. The chain's CDR3 is CASSPQGANSPLHF. CDR3 in DNA: TGCGCCAGCAGTCCACAGGGGGCTAATTCACCCCTCCACTTT.

This chain uses TRBV5-1 with TRBJ2-1; D might be TRBD2 (7 bases). The CDR3 sequence is 14 residues long. The V gene's germline CDR1 is SGHRS and CDR2 YFSETQ. The V end lost 6 bases, the J end lost 7 bases, and 17 bases lay between the germline ends. The CDR3 is CASTGGGLTNEQFF. CDR3 DNA: TGCGCCAGCACGGGCGGGGGCCTGACGAATGAGCAGTTCTTC.